Presented here are 16 T cell receptor beta chains from one specimen sequenced in a study of OX40 agonist ivuxolimab in advanced cancers. TCRdb keeps only in-frame clones here, not all; method: immunoSEQ multiplex PCR. The data contain about 100,000 clones, 85% to 95% of them seen just once; the ten biggest clones take up approximately 2.9%. The source material was CD4+ or CD8+ T cells sorted from blood, sampled in a trial of the OX40 agonist ivuxolimab. These TCRs come from an adult with an advanced solid tumor such as melanoma, head and neck, liver or kidney cancer.

V is TRBV2 and J is TRBJ1-2, with D perhaps TRBD1 (5 bases). Trimming cost V 7 bases and J 7 bases, with 10 bases left between them. This CDR3 is 11 amino acids long. Per the germline V gene, CDR1 is SNHLY and CDR2 is FYNNEI. CDR3 DNA: TGTGCCAGCACTGGGGGTGCTGGCTACACCTTC. Its protein is CASTGGAGYTF.

The CDR3 spells CASGSSSNQPQHF. The DNA of the CDR3 is TGTGCTAGTGGTTCGTCAAGCAATCAGCCCCAGCATTTT. This chain connects TRBV12-5 to TRBJ1-5; D remains ambiguous. CDR3 size: 13 residues. Germline lookup yields CDR1 LGHNT and CDR2 FRNRAP. The V and J ends lost 4 bases and 1 base respectively, with 5 bases between them.

V usage is TRBV7-8 and J usage is TRBJ2-3, with D possibly called TRBD1 or TRBD2 (5 bases each). Trimming stripped 0 bases from V and 0 bases from J, with 13 bases between. The CDR3 covers 17 residues. Germline loops: CDR1 SGHVS, CDR2 FQNEAQ. The CDR3 loop reads CASSLAWRGASTDTQYF. The CDR3 DNA reads as TGTGCCAGCAGCTTAGCGTGGAGAGGGGCTAGCACAGATACGCAGTATTTT.

V gene TRBV19 combines with J gene TRBJ1-1; D uncertain. The CDR3 spans 15 residues. Germline V lookup: CDR1 LNHDA, CDR2 SQIVND (reference sequence). V lost 3 bases to trimming and J lost 2 bases, with 13 bases between them. CDR3 sequence: CASSIFTAENTEAFF. The CDR3 region has the DNA TGTGCCAGTAGTATTTTCACAGCTGAAAACACTGAAGCTTTCTTT.

The gene calls are TRBV25-1 and TRBJ1-1; possible D gene TRBD1, 5 bases. The CDR3 covers 13 residues. Looked up from germline, CDR1 is MGHDK and CDR2 is SYGVNS. The V end was cut by 3 bases, the J end by 1 base, with 6 bases between. The CDR3 DNA reads as TGTGCCAGCAGTGAGCAGGGGAACACTGAAGCTTTCTTT. Encoded protein: CASSEQGNTEAFF.

The V gene is TRBV6-1, the J gene TRBJ2-1; TRBD2 aligns across 9 bases. Germline CDR1 is MNHNS and CDR2 is SASEGT. The CDR3 sequence is 16 residues long. V lost 1 base, J lost 4 bases, and 5 bases stayed unmatched. The CDR3 nucleotides are TGTGCCAGCAGTGAAGATGCGGGAGGGCCGTACAATGAGCAGTTCTTC. Protein sequence: CASSEDAGGPYNEQFF.

The chain recombines TRBV9 with TRBJ2-7; D remains unclear. CDR3 size: 14 residues. Germline V gene data show CDR1 as SGDLS and CDR2 as YYNGEE. Trimming stripped 0 bases from V and 2 bases from J, with 9 bases between. Here the CDR3 DNA reads TGTGCCAGCAGCGTAGATAGGGTCCCCTACGAGCAGTACTTC. It encodes CASSVDRVPYEQYF. Supplemented by reference TRBV9 and TRBJ2-7, the full variable domain reads DSGVTQTPKHLITATGQRVTLRCSPRSGDLSVYWYQQSLDQGLQFLIQYYNGEERAKGNILERFSAQQFPDLHSELNLSSLELGDSALYFCASSVDRVPYEQYFGPGTRLTVT.

The sample holds one count of this clone. The chain links TRBV27 to TRBJ1-3; D gene unclear. This CDR3 has 15 amino acids. V dropped 1 base and J dropped 0 bases, with 7 bases sitting between them. Germline V gives CDR1 MNHEY, CDR2 SMNVEV (reference sequence). In DNA form, the CDR3 reads TGTGCCAGCAGTTTATTACCTCTCTCTGGAAACACCATATATTTT. As protein: CASSLLPLSGNTIYF.

The chain is built from TRBV29-1 and TRBJ2-7, with 9 bases identical to TRBD1. Trimming at V came to 7 bases and at J to 2 bases, leaving 6 bases not matched to a gene. Germline loops: CDR1 SQVTM, CDR2 ANQGSEA. CDR3 length: 13 amino acids. CDR3: CSATGGLTYEQYF. CDR3 nucleotide sequence: TGCAGCGCCACAGGGGGCTTGACCTACGAGCAGTACTTC.

The chain is built from TRBV2 and TRBJ1-1, with D possibly TRBD1 on 6 matching bases. The CDR3 spans 15 residues. Trimming shortened V by 4 bases and J by 0 bases, and 12 bases separated the two germline ends. The germline gives CDR1 SNHLY, CDR2 FYNNEI. CDR3 DNA: TGTGCCAGCAGTGGTAGGGGGGGAATGAACACTGAAGCTTTCTTT. It codes for CASSGRGGMNTEAFF.

J is TRBJ2-7 and V is TRBV30; D call uncertain. Germline CDR1 and CDR2: GTSNPN and SVGIG (reference sequence). V shed 0 bases and J shed 0 bases, with 9 bases lying between them. This CDR3 is 14 amino acids long. In DNA form, the CDR3 reads TGTGCCTGGAGTGTAGGCAGGAGCTCCTACGAGCAGTACTTC. Protein sequence: CAWSVGRSSYEQYF.

The rearrangement joins TRBV10-3 to TRBJ1-1; the D is unclear. The CDR3 is made up of 12 amino acids. Looked up from germline, CDR1 is ENHRY and CDR2 is SYGVKD. Trimming stripped 0 bases from V and 7 bases from J, with 6 bases between. The CDR3 nucleotides read TGTGCCATCAGTGAGTCGAACGATGAAGCTTTCTTT. The encoded protein is CAISESNDEAFF.

The J gene is TRBJ1-1, the V gene TRBV2; a possible D gene is TRBD1 (5 bases). The CDR3 covers 13 residues. From germline, CDR1 is SNHLY and CDR2 FYNNEI. Trimming took 11 bases from V and 0 from J, leaving 13 bases between them. CDR3 sequence reads: CAGLRDLNTEAFF. DNA for the CDR3: TGTGCCGGACTGAGGGACCTGAACACTGAAGCTTTCTTT.

This chain links TRBV15 with TRBJ1-1; TRBD1 aligns across 8 bases. This CDR3 contains 14 residues. Germline lookup yields CDR1 LNHNV and CDR2 YYDKDF (reference sequence). V lost 5 bases and J lost 0; bases outside the gene matches: 2. The CDR3 DNA reads TGTGCCACCAGCCGGACAGGGCTGAACACTGAAGCTTTCTTT. Its translation is CATSRTGLNTEAFF.

The chain joins TRBV13 to TRBJ2-5; the D is unclear. The CDR3 runs to 16 residues. V lost 1 base to trimming and J lost 0 bases, with 12 bases between them. Germline V gene sequence: CDR1 PRHDT, CDR2 FYEKMQ (reference sequence). The CDR3 reads CASSLESQTYQETQYF. CDR3 DNA: TGTGCCAGCAGCTTAGAGAGTCAGACGTACCAAGAGACCCAGTACTTC.

The chain is built from TRBV30 and TRBJ2-7; D perhaps matches TRBD2 (6 bases). The CDR3 has 12 residues. Trimming cost V 7 bases and J 2 bases, with 12 bases left between them. Germline assignment: CDR1 GTSNPN and CDR2 SVGIG (reference sequence). The DNA of the CDR3 is TGTGCCTTGGGACTTCCCCCCTACGAGCAGTACTTC. Protein sequence: CALGLPPYEQYF.